These T cell receptor beta chains were read from a single sample in a study of blood T cell repertoires in COVID-19. The table came from immunoSEQ multiplex PCR; TCRdb's copy has only in-frame clones and leaves some out. The sample shows around 200,000 clones, 85% to 90% of them seen only once. The sample consisted of peripheral blood. Source of these receptors: a man between 18 and 35 years old with active or convalescent COVID-19. The CDR3 runs from the conserved cysteine through the conserved F or W. D genes are given only for firm matches.

-,TRBJ2-5,TRBV7-3,TGTGCCAGCAGCCTTAACGCCGCGAATCTTCAAGAGACCCAGTACTTC,CASSLNAANLQETQYF
-,TRBJ2-4,TRBV27,TGTGCCAGCAGTTTTCTGGGAGACATTCAGTACTTC,CASSFLGDIQYF
-,TRBJ1-2,TRBV28,TGTGCGGTTCAGGCCCCCCCCTATGGCTACACCTTC,CAVQAPPYGYTF
TRBD2,TRBJ2-5,TRBV5-4,TGTGCCAGCAGCGAAAGGACTAGCGGGGGGCCGGCGCAGACCCAGTACTTC,CASSERTSGGPAQTQYF
-,TRBJ2-7,TRBV10-1,TGCGCACGGCACTTCCAGGGCTCCTACGAGCAGTACTTC,CARHFQGSYEQYF
TRBD1,TRBJ1-5,TRBV18,TGTGCCAGCTCAGACCGGGACAGGGCTAGCAATCAGCCCCAGCATTTT,CASSDRDRASNQPQHF
TRBD2,TRBJ2-5,TRBV7-9,TGTGCCAGCAGCCTGGGACTAGCGGGGGAGACCCAGTACTTC,CASSLGLAGETQYF
-,TRBJ1-5,TRBV12-3/TRBV12-4,TGTGCCAGCAGTTTGGACAGTCGTCAGCCCCAGCATTTT,CASSLDSRQPQHF
TRBD2,TRBJ2-3,TRBV4-3,TGCGCCAGCAGCCAGGAAGGGCGGGAGGCAGATACGCAGTATTTT,CASSQEGREADTQYF
-,TRBJ2-2,TRBV2,TGTGCCAGCAGCGCTGCCGGGGGAGGCACCGGGGAGCTGTTTTTT,CASSAAGGGTGELFF
-,TRBJ1-2,TRBV7-9,TGTGCCAGCAGCACGGAGGACAGCCTATACGGAGGCTACACCTTC,CASSTEDSLYGGYTF
TRBD2,TRBJ2-1,TRBV4-2,TGTGCCAGCAGCTACGGACTAGCGGAAAACAATGAGCAGTTCTTC,CASSYGLAENNEQFF
TRBD1,TRBJ2-2,TRBV6-5,TGTGCCAGCAGTATATGGACAGGGGTCACCGGGGAGCTGTTTTTT,CASSIWTGVTGELFF
-,TRBJ2-1,TRBV4-1,TGCGCCAGCAGCCAAGAACAGGGTCCTTTGAATGAGCAGTTCTTC,CASSQEQGPLNEQFF